This TCR beta chain was captured in a study of yellow fever vaccine responses in identical twins. Study-wide results and caveats: Vaccine-induced T cell responses in twins were reportedly observed to appear partly convergent, partly personalized.

Trimming pared 0 bases from V and 3 bases from J, leaving 17 bases between. The CDR3 is 16 residues long. The germline CDR1 and CDR2 sequences are DFQATT and SNEGSKA (reference sequence). TCRdb redid the calling of the RT-PCR reads with MiXCR, one entry per CDR3 protein. Of 5,000 to 6,500 distinct CDR3 sequences listed, 86% were seen once; the top ten hold around 3%. Concerning this clonotype itself: Its antigen is currently unknown.

The clonotype was recovered from a woman in her late teens or twenties who received the yellow fever vaccine. This sample comprised T cells from blood (PBMCs), unsorted or a sorted subset (not recorded which), obtained before or after yellow fever vaccination (not recorded which). The chain employs TRBV20-1 and TRBJ2-5; D is perhaps TRBD2 (6 bases). The CDR3 bases are TGCAGTGCTAGAGAGCGGGACCTTGCCCCGAAAGAGACCCAGTACTTC. This translates into CSARERDLAPKETQYF.